The 21 T cell receptor beta chains reported below all come from one sample, sequenced in a study of blood T cell repertoires in COVID-19 (dated by TCRdb to 2018 to 2020). Library generation was performed with the immunoSEQ multiplex PCR assay. Here the immuneACCESS table is served through TCRdb, limited to in-frame sequences with V and J called. Missing clones are a known gap in these copies; in checked studies unresolved V genes cover under half, and the rest lacks a known reason. For this sample the table gives 25,000 to 30,000 clones, of which 76% were detected only once. The ten largest account for about 40% of the sample. Sample: peripheral blood. These receptors came from a man between 65 and 85 years old with acute or convalescent COVID-19.

The chain recombines TRBV6-6 with TRBJ1-5; the D gene is possibly TRBD1 (6 bases). Germline lookup yields CDR1 MNHNY and CDR2 SVGAGI (reference sequence). The CDR3 has 16 amino acids. The germline V and J ends were trimmed by 0 bases and 4 bases, with 13 bases remaining between them. The CDR3 DNA reads TGTGCCAGCAGTTACTCGTCACAGGGATCTAATCAGCCCCAGCATTTT. Protein product: CASSYSSQGSNQPQHF.

The genes are TRBV7-2 and TRBJ1-1; TRBD1 matches at 9 bases. This CDR3 contains 12 residues. V shed 5 bases and J 8 bases; nucleotides not matched to a gene: 3. Germline CDR1 and CDR2: SGHTA and FQGNSA. The CDR3 spells CASSQDRGEAFF. The CDR3 coding sequence is TGTGCCAGCAGCCAAGACAGGGGGGAAGCTTTCTTT.

The chain couples TRBV4-3 to TRBJ2-1; 15 bases line up with TRBD2. CDR1 is LGHNA and CDR2 is YSLEER in the germline V gene. Trimming at V came to 0 bases and at J to 9 bases, leaving 3 bases not matched to a gene. This CDR3 has 16 residues. CDR3 nucleotides: TGCGCCAGCAGCCAAGACGGACTAGCGGGGGGGTTTGAGCAGTTCTTC. Translation: CASSQDGLAGGFEQFF.

This clone occurred many times. V gene TRBV7-9 combines with J gene TRBJ2-7, with 8 bases lining up with TRBD1. With 5 bases clipped from V and 3 bases from J, the junction kept 9 bases outside the gene matches. The CDR3 is 15 residues long. Germline lookup yields CDR1 SEHNR and CDR2 FQNEAQ (reference sequence). CDR3 protein: CASSPRTGRFYEQYF. CDR3 DNA sequence: TGTGCCAGCAGCCCAAGGACAGGGAGATTCTACGAGCAGTACTTC.

This chain uses TRBV5-1 with TRBJ2-7, with 8 bases fitting TRBD2. The CDR3 covers 16 residues. The trim removed 0 bases at V and 7 bases at J, leaving 12 bases unmatched. CDR1 and CDR2 (germline): SGHRS, YFSETQ. CDR3 residues: CASSLESVAAGGEQYF. The CDR3 DNA sequence: TGCGCCAGCAGCTTGGAGTCGGTCGCGGCGGGAGGAGAGCAGTACTTC.

This clone was counted between two and nine times. V and J are TRBV5-1 and TRBJ2-4; 7 bases match TRBD2. CDR3 length: 15 amino acids. Germline CDR1 is SGHRS and CDR2 is YFSETQ. V lost 0 bases, J lost 8 bases, and 8 bases stayed unmatched. CDR3 region: CASSLATGAGDIQYF. CDR3 nucleotides: TGCGCCAGCAGCTTGGCCACCGGGGCGGGGGACATTCAGTACTTC.

J is TRBJ1-5 and V is TRBV28; maybe TRBD1 (5 bases). The V end was cut by 6 bases, the J end by 2 bases, with 8 bases between. CDR1 is MDHEN, CDR2 SYDVKM, per germline. The CDR3 runs 13 residues. CDR3 DNA: TGTGCCAGCAGGGGGCGACGCAATCAGCCCCAGCATTTT. This encodes CASRGRRNQPQHF.

CDR3 in amino acids: CASLRDRGEEAFF. The CDR3 bases are TGTGCCAGCCTCAGGGACAGGGGAGAAGAAGCTTTCTTT. V usage is TRBV6-5 and J usage is TRBJ1-1; 10 bases match TRBD1. This CDR3 spans 13 amino acids. Germline trimming cut 8 bases from V and 8 bases from J; bases unmatched to any gene: 8. Germline V gene data show CDR1 as MNHEY and CDR2 as SVGAGI.

V is TRBV3-1 (or the pseudogene TRBV3-2) and J is TRBJ1-2, with 9 bases fitting TRBD1. CDR3 length equals 15 residues. V gave up 2 bases and J gave up 6 bases; unmatched junction bases: 7. CDR1 is LGHDT, CDR2 YNNKEL, per germline (reference sequence). The chain's CDR3 is CASSQPDRGMDGYTF. In DNA, the CDR3 is TGTGCCAGCAGCCAACCGGACAGGGGTATGGATGGCTACACCTTC.

The chain uses TRBV18 and TRBJ2-7, with 7 bases aligning to TRBD2. The CDR3 extends over 13 amino acids. In germline, CDR1 is KGHSH, CDR2 LQKENI. Trimming took 6 bases from V and 2 from J; bases not matched to a gene: 4. The CDR3 bases are TGTGCCAGCTCTCCCCGGGGGGCCTACGAGCAGTACTTC. As protein: CASSPRGAYEQYF.

This clone occurred a few times. The chain has TRBV3-1 (or the pseudogene TRBV3-2) and TRBJ2-1; 15 nucleotides align to TRBD2. Per germline, CDR1 LGHDT and CDR2 YNNKEL (reference sequence). V lost 3 bases, J lost 9 bases, and 9 bases stayed unmatched. CDR3 length: 17 amino acids. CDR3 nucleotide sequence: TGTGCCAGCAGCCAGGACGGACTAGCGGGAGGGTCGGGTGAGCAGTTCTTC. The encoded protein is CASSQDGLAGGSGEQFF.

CDR3 loop: CASSLGGTGGNEQFF. DNA of the CDR3: TGTGCCAGCAGCTTAGGTGGGACAGGGGGCAATGAGCAGTTCTTC. The chain combines TRBV7-7 with TRBJ2-1; 11 bases are shared with TRBD1. Germline V lookup: CDR1 SSHAT, CDR2 FNYEAQ (reference sequence). The CDR3 totals 15 residues. After removal of 1 base from V and 6 bases from J, the junction contained 2 bases not matched to a gene. The full variable domain, with the rest looked up from reference TRBV7-7 and TRBJ2-1, is GAGVSQSPRYKVTKRGQDVTLRCDPISSHATLYWYQQALGQGPEFLTYFNYEAQPDKSGLPSDRFSAERPEGSISTLTIQRTEQRDSAMYRCASSLGGTGGNEQFFGPGTRLTVL.

The gene calls are TRBV6-1 and TRBJ2-2; tentative D call: TRBD2 (5 bases). Trimming pared 1 base from V and 3 bases from J, leaving 9 bases between. This CDR3 is 15 amino acids long. CDR1 is MNHNS and CDR2 is SASEGT in the germline V gene. Here the CDR3 reads CASSEVGRDTGELFF. The CDR3 bases are TGTGCCAGCAGTGAAGTCGGGCGGGACACCGGGGAGCTGTTTTTT.

V is TRBV4-1 and J is TRBJ1-2; no definite D call. There are 17 residues in the CDR3. CDR1 is MGHRA, CDR2 YSYEKL, per germline. Trimming left V 0 bases short and J 1 base short, with 15 bases between. CDR3: CASSQDPSHPHNYGYTF. In DNA form, the CDR3 reads TGCGCCAGCAGCCAAGACCCTTCACACCCTCATAACTATGGCTACACCTTC.

The rearrangement links TRBV24-1 to TRBJ1-1; D gene ambiguous. The germline V gene encodes CDR1 KGHDR and CDR2 SFDVKD. The CDR3 loop spans 13 amino acids. Deletions cut 0 bases from V and 11 bases from J, with 12 bases between. In DNA form, the CDR3 reads TGTGCCACCAGTGATTTGTCAGGTACGGGGGCTTTCTTT. Translated: CATSDLSGTGAFF.

The chain joins TRBV6-5 to TRBJ2-7; a weak D match, TRBD2 (5 bases). V was shortened by 6 bases and J by 2 bases, with 17 bases between the two germline ends. This CDR3 spans 15 amino acids. Looked up from germline, CDR1 is MNHEY and CDR2 is SVGAGI. CDR3 region: CASSPDPGWAYEQYF. CDR3 DNA sequence: TGTGCCAGCAGCCCCGACCCGGGATGGGCCTACGAGCAGTACTTC.

This chain links TRBV6-2 or TRBV6-3 with TRBJ2-6, with TRBD1 as a possible D gene (6 bases). The CDR3 is 15 amino acids. Germline-derived CDR1 and CDR2 are MNHEY and SVGEGT. V was shortened by 5 bases and J by 3 bases, with 11 bases between the two germline ends. In nucleotides, the CDR3 is TGTGCCAGCAGTACCGGACAGCTTGGGGCCAACGTCCTGACTTTC. As protein: CASSTGQLGANVLTF.

This chain links TRBV19 with TRBJ2-7, with a possible D match to TRBD2 (5 bases). The CDR3 has 15 amino acids. Trimming took 2 bases from V and 3 from J, leaving 14 bases between them. Germline CDR1 is LNHDA and CDR2 is SQIVND (reference sequence). The CDR3 loop is CASSIIYEGFYEQYF. CDR3 in DNA: TGTGCCAGTAGTATAATCTATGAGGGTTTCTACGAGCAGTACTTC.

The chain recombines TRBV6-5 with TRBJ1-3, with a weak D call TRBD1 (6 bases). The CDR3 is 14 amino acids. V lost 11 bases and J 0 bases, leaving 14 bases between the germline ends. Per the germline V gene, CDR1 is MNHEY and CDR2 is SVGAGI. DNA for the CDR3: TGTGCCGGGGCCCTGGACAGCTCTGGAAACACCATATATTTT. It encodes CAGALDSSGNTIYF.

The chain employs TRBV7-6 and TRBJ2-7; D gene ambiguous. Germline CDR1 and CDR2: SGHVS and FNYEAQ. CDR3 length equals 14 residues. Trimming took off 6 bases at V and 5 bases at J, with 17 bases between the two ends. The CDR3: CASRRLGPDDEQYF. The CDR3 coding sequence is TGTGCCAGCAGGCGATTGGGCCCAGACGACGAGCAGTACTTC.

The CDR3 DNA is TGTGCCAGCAGCCAAGACACAGGGCCCACCGGGGAGCTGTTTTTT. Its protein product is CASSQDTGPTGELFF. The chain couples TRBV5-5 to TRBJ2-2; perhaps TRBD1 as D (6 bases). The ends were cut back, 4 bases at V and 4 bases at J, with 14 bases in the middle. This CDR3 spans 15 amino acids. Germline CDR1 reads SGHKS; CDR2 reads YYEKEE (reference sequence).